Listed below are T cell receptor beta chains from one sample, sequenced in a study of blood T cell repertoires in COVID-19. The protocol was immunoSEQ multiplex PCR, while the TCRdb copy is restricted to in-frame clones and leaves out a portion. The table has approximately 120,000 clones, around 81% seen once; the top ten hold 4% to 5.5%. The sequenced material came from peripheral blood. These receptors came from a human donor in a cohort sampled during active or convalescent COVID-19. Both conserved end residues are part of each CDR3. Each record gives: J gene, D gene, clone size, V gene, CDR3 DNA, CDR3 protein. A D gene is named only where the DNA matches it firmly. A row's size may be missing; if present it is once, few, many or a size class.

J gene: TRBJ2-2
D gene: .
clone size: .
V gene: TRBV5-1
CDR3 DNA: TGCGCCAGCCGCGGCCAGTTAGGGACAAACACCGGGGAGCTGTTTTTT
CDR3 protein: CASRGQLGTNTGELFF

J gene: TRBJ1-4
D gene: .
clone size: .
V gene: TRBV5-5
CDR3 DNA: TGTGCCAGCAGCACTCGCGGGGCAACTAATGAAAAACTGTTTTTT
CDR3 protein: CASSTRGATNEKLFF

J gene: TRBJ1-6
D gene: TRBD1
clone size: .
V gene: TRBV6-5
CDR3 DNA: TGTGCCAGCAGTTACTCCTGGGACAGCAATTCACCCCTCCACTTT
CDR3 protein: CASSYSWDSNSPLHF

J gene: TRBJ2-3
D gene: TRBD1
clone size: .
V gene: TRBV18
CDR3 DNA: TGTGCCAGCTCACCGGGACAGGGAGCGGTAGATACGCAGTATTTT
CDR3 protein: CASSPGQGAVDTQYF

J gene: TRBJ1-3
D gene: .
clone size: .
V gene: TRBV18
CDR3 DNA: TGTGCCAGCTCTAGAGATCAGGGATCTGGAAACACCATATATTTT
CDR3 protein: CASSRDQGSGNTIYF

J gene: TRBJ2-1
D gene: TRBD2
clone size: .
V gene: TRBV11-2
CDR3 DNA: TGTGCCAGCAGCCCGAGGCAGGTGAGACTAGCGGTCTCCTACAATGAGCAGTTCTTC
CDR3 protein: CASSPRQVRLAVSYNEQFF

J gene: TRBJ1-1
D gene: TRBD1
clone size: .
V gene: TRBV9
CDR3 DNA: TGTGCCAGCGGACAGGGGACGGGAGAAACTGAAGCTTTCTTT
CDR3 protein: CASGQGTGETEAFF

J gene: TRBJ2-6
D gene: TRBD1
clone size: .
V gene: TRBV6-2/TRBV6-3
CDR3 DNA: TGTGCCAGCAGTTACCAGGGGGCAAGAATCTCTGGGGCCAACGTCCTGACTTTC
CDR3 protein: CASSYQGARISGANVLTF

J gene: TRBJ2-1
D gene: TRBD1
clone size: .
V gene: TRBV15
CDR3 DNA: TGTGCCACCAGCAGATTGGGACAGGGGGCCGGTGAGCAGTTCTTC
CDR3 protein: CATSRLGQGAGEQFF

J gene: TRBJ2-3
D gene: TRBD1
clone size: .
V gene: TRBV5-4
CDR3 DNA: TGTGCCAGCAGCCGAGGGACAGCAGATACGCAGTATTTT
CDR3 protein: CASSRGTADTQYF

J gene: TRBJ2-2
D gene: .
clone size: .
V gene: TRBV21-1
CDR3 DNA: TGTGCCAGCCTAGGAACCGGGGAGCTGTTTTTT
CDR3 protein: CASLGTGELFF

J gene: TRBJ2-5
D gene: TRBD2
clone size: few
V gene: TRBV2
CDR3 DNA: TGTGCCAGCAGTGAAGATTTTGTGATGGCGGGGGGGCAAGGAGAGACCCAGTACTTC
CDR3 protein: CASSEDFVMAGGQGETQYF

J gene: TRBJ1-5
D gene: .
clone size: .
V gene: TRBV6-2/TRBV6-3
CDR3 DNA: TGTGCCAGCAGTTCCCCAATTAGCAATCAGCCCCAGCATTTT
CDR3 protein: CASSSPISNQPQHF

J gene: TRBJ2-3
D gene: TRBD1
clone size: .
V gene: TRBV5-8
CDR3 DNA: TGTGCCAGCAGCCCGGGACAGGGGAAGCCAGATACGCAGTATTTT
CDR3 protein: CASSPGQGKPDTQYF

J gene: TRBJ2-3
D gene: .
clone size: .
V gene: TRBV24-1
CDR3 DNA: TGTGCCACCAGTGATCCCCGACAGGTAACAGATACGCAGTATTTT
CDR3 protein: CATSDPRQVTDTQYF

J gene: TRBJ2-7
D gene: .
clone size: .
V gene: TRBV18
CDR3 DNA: TGTGCCAGCTCACCGGGAGTCCCCCTCGGCGAGCAGTACTTC
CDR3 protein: CASSPGVPLGEQYF

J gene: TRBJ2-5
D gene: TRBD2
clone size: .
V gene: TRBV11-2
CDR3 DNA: TGTGCCAGCAGCAACCCTGCCGGGGGGAGAGAGACCCAGTACTTC
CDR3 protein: CASSNPAGGRETQYF

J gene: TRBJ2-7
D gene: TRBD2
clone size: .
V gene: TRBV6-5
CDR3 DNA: TGTGCCAGCAGTCCATTAGCGGGAACGGCCTACGAGCAGTACTTC
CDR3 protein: CASSPLAGTAYEQYF

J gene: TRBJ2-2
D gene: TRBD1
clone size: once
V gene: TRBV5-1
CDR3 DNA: TGCGCCATCGACAGGGGCACCGGGGAGCTGTTTTTT
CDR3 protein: CAIDRGTGELFF

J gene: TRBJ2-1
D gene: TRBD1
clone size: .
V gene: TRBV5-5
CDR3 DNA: TGTGCCAGCAGCTCAAGGGGGCGGAGCTCCTACAATGAGCAGTTCTTC
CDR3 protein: CASSSRGRSSYNEQFF

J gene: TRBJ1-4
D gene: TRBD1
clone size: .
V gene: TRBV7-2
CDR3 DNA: TGTGCCAGCAGCTTATACAGCCCCGTGGGCAGGGGGCGAGGTGAAAAACTGTTTTTT
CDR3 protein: CASSLYSPVGRGRGEKLFF